This T cell receptor (beta chain) was profiled in a study of blood T cell repertoires in COVID-19. Overall study context: The United States, Italy and Spain provided the acute and convalescent COVID-19 samples. T cells, B-cell-depleted T cells, or PBMCs provided the cDNA or gDNA that served as material.

The V and J ends lost 5 bases and 2 bases respectively, with 10 bases between them. Germline V gene data show CDR1 as MDHEN and CDR2 as SYDVKM. The CDR3 has 14 residues. In the study's own analysis: Amplifying reference gene primers gave estimates of nucleated cell counts. Clones were sequenced by immunoSEQ multiplex PCR, and TCRdb holds only the in-frame ones, with some missing. Clone size and the V and J calls come from that table; the DNA yielded D and trimming. The sample records approximately 90,000 clones, around 72% being singletons. The chain has TRBV28 and TRBJ1-5; no reliable D call. Sequencing was performed on peripheral blood. The sequence came from a woman aged 80 or older with acute or convalescent COVID-19. CDR3 residues: CASSLPLGNQPQHF. The CDR3 nucleotides read TGTGCCAGCAGTCTACCTTTGGGCAATCAGCCCCAGCATTTT.